This TCR beta chain derives from a study of cytomegalovirus exposure and HLA in healthy donors. Broader study findings: The listing of 150 to 200 TCR beta chains classed them as cytomegalovirus-associated. In the roughly 120 validation repertoires, a later analysis found that first-cohort TCR clusters tended to co-occur.

The CDR3 contains 14 residues. CDR1 SGHRS and CDR2 YFSETQ come from the germline V gene. Trimming cost V 8 bases and J 5 bases; bases outside gene matches: 4. Generated by immunoSEQ multiplex PCR, the TCRdb table keeps only in-frame clones and is missing some. The sample lists roughly 80,000 clones, roughly 88% occurring once. On this clone: Its antigen is still unknown.

The chain couples TRBV5-1 to TRBJ2-1; TRBD2 matches at 13 bases. The sequencing input was PBMCs. This TCR was recovered from a man aged 25 to 40 in good health and CMV-seronegative. CDR3 in DNA: TGCGCCAGTGGACTAGCGGGGGCCCACAATGAGCAGTTCTTC. Translated, it gives CASGLAGAHNEQFF.